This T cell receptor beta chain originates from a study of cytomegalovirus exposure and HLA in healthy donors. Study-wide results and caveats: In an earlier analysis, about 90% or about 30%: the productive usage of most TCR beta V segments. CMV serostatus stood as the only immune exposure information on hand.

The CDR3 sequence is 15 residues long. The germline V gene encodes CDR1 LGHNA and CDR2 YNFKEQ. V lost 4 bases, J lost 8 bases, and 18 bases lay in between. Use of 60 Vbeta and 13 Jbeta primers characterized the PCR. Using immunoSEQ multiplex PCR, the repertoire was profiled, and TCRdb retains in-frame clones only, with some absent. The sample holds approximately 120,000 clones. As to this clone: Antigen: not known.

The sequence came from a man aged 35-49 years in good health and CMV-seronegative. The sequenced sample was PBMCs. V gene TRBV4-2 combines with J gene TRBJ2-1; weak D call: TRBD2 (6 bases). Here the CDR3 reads CASSPLGGVKDEQFF. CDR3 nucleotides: TGTGCCAGCAGCCCCCTCGGGGGAGTAAAGGATGAGCAGTTCTTC.